A selection of T cell receptor beta chains follows, all from one sample in a study of CD8 T cells in ankylosing spondylitis. TCRdb used MiXCR to reprocess the 5' RACE reads, holding one entry per CDR3 protein. Of just over 150,000 distinct CDR3 sequences in the sample, around 17% were seen once. The sample consisted of blood, either unsorted or a sorted T cell fraction (not recorded which). The receptors shown here come from a male donor with ankylosing spondylitis or in good health (not recorded which). The CDR3 runs from the conserved cysteine through the conserved F or W. A D gene is named only where the DNA matches it firmly. Expanded clones get a size class; other rows say once, few or many, or leave the size out.

TRBV7-9	.	many	TRBJ1-5	TGTGCCAGCAGCCCGCCGGGACACCCCAATCAGCCCCAGCATTTT	CASSPPGHPNQPQHF
TRBV5-1	.	many	TRBJ2-2	TGCGCCAGCAGCTTGGGGCAGGAGATAAACACCGGGGAGCTGTTTTTT	CASSLGQEINTGELFF
TRBV7-9	.	.	TRBJ2-3	TGTGCCAGCAGCTTGGGCGTAGGAGGGAGCACAGATACGCAGTATTTT	CASSLGVGGSTDTQYF
TRBV29-1	.	many	TRBJ1-5	TGCAGCGTGGGGGACGGTTATAGCAATCAGCCCCAGCATTTT	CSVGDGYSNQPQHF
TRBV29-1	TRBD2	.	TRBJ2-1	TGCAGCGCCGAGACTAGCGCCTCCTACAATGAGCAGTTCTTC	CSAETSASYNEQFF
TRBV28	.	many	TRBJ2-2	TGTGCCAGCAGCCCCCCCACCGGGGAGCTGTTTTTT	CASSPPTGELFF
TRBV20-1	.	many	TRBJ2-7	TGCAGTGCTAGAGGGGGACTGGCAAAGGGGGGAGGTATGGACGAGCAGTACTTC	CSARGGLAKGGGMDEQYF
TRBV6-1	.	few	TRBJ1-2	TGTGCCAGCAGTGAGGACTCCGACGGAGGCTACACCTTC	CASSEDSDGGYTF
TRBV5-1	.	many	TRBJ2-1	TGCGCCAGCAGCGTTGGGTTGGTCAATGAGCAGTTCTTC	CASSVGLVNEQFF
TRBV12-3/TRBV12-4	.	many	TRBJ2-7	TGTGCCAGCAGCGCAAACAACCGGGACTTGTCTTACGAGCAGTACTTC	CASSANNRDLSYEQYF
TRBV20-1	TRBD2	many	TRBJ2-3	TGCAGTGCTGGGGGGGTTATCGGCCATGGGACAGATACGCAGTATTTT	CSAGGVIGHGTDTQYF
TRBV6-4	.	once	TRBJ2-1	TGTGCCAGCAGTGACAATGTGGGGTTAAGCTCTCCGTTCTTC	CASSDNVGLSSPFF
TRBV6-5	TRBD1	few	TRBJ2-1	TGTGCCAGCAGCTTACAGGGGGCGCATTATGAGCAGTTCTTC	CASSLQGAHYEQFF
TRBV4-2	TRBD1	.	TRBJ2-1	TGTGCCAGCAGCCAAGATCTTGACGCGGGGGACAGGGAATACAATGAGCAGTTCTTC	CASSQDLDAGDREYNEQFF
TRBV6-6	.	.	TRBJ1-6	TGTGCGGCCCAAGGGGGGCAGTCACCCCTCCACTTT	CAAQGGQSPLHF
TRBV12-3/TRBV12-4	TRBD2	many	TRBJ2-5	TGTGCCAGCAGTTTAGCTGCCACTAGCGGGAGTCATGGTGAGACCCAGTACTTC	CASSLAATSGSHGETQYF
TRBV12-3/TRBV12-4	.	.	TRBJ2-3	TGTGTCAGTCACCACGGACGGGGCACAGATACGCAGTATTTT	CVSHHGRGTDTQYF
TRBV23-1	.	.	TRBJ1-5	TGCGCCAGCAGACAGGACCTCGACAATCAGCCCCAGCATTTT	CASRQDLDNQPQHF
TRBV15	.	.	TRBJ2-1	TGTGCCACCAGCAGAGAACCGACTAGCTCCTACAATGAGCAGTTCTTC	CATSREPTSSYNEQFF
TRBV12-3/TRBV12-4	.	many	TRBJ1-5	TGTGCCAGCAGCTCGCCCGGGCCGGAACATTTT	CASSSPGPEHF
TRBV5-4	.	many	TRBJ1-1	TGTGCCAGCAGCTTGTTTGCGGGGGCCAAGAACACTGAAGCTTTCTTT	CASSLFAGAKNTEAFF
TRBV5-1	.	many	TRBJ1-2	TGCGCCAGCAGCCTGGTTCGTGCACGCTATGGCTACACCTTC	CASSLVRARYGYTF
TRBV7-9	.	.	TRBJ2-7	TGTGCCAGCAGCCCCTCAATGGGCAGGGGGGACGAGCAGTACTTC	CASSPSMGRGDEQYF
TRBV5-1	TRBD2	many	TRBJ2-5	TGCGCCAGCAGCTTGGATTCGGGACTAGCGGGAGAAGAGACCCAGTACTTC	CASSLDSGLAGEETQYF
TRBV5-1	.	many	TRBJ1-1	TGCGCCAGCAGCTTGGTCGACGGTGGATTGAACACTGAAGCTTTCTTT	CASSLVDGGLNTEAFF
TRBV6-2/TRBV6-3	TRBD2	few	TRBJ2-3	TGTGCCAGCAGTTACTCATGGGCTAGCGGGACTACAGATGCGCAGTATTTT	CASSYSWASGTTDAQYF
TRBV5-1	.	many	TRBJ1-1	TGCGCCAGCAGCCCTAAAACGGCAGGGGAAATGAACACTGAAGCTTTCTTT	CASSPKTAGEMNTEAFF
TRBV5-1	.	many	TRBJ2-1	TGCGCCAGCAGCTTTGAGGGGGTTAAATCCTACAATGAGCAGTTCTTC	CASSFEGVKSYNEQFF
TRBV10-1	TRBD2	many	TRBJ2-3	TGCGCCAGCAGTGCGTCTAGCGGGAGAACAGATACGCAGTATTTT	CASSASSGRTDTQYF
TRBV10-3	.	few	TRBJ2-5	TGTGCCATTCAGACAGCCTACCGCTTGGAGACCCAGTACTTC	CAIQTAYRLETQYF
TRBV24-1	.	many	TRBJ2-1	TGTGCCACCAGTGATTTATTGGGTGAGCAGTTCTTC	CATSDLLGEQFF
TRBV7-3	TRBD2	.	TRBJ2-3	TGTGCCAGCAGCACGACTCCGGGACTAGCGGGCTTGGGGCGCACAGATACGCAGTATTTT	CASSTTPGLAGLGRTDTQYF
TRBV19	TRBD2	.	TRBJ2-7	TGTGCCAGTAGTATCGCAGCGGGATCCTACGAGCAGTACTTC	CASSIAAGSYEQYF
TRBV11-3	.	.	TRBJ2-2	TGTGCCAGCAGCTTCGACTCCTTCGCGAACACCGGGGAGCTGTTTTTT	CASSFDSFANTGELFF
TRBV20-1	.	many	TRBJ2-3	TGCAGTGCTAGACCGCCTAGGGATGCGCAGTATTTT	CSARPPRDAQYF
TRBV21-1	.	.	TRBJ2-7	TGTGCCAGCAGCCGTTCAGGGGAAGAGGTCAGCTCCTACGAGCAGTACTTC	CASSRSGEEVSSYEQYF
TRBV5-1	.	many	TRBJ2-3	TGCGCCAGCAGCTTACCGACTAGCACAGATACGCAGTATTTT	CASSLPTSTDTQYF
TRBV7-6	TRBD1	.	TRBJ2-1	TGTGCCAGCAGCCTGGGACAGGTGCTCGGCAATGAGCAGTTCTTC	CASSLGQVLGNEQFF
TRBV20-1	.	.	TRBJ2-5	TGCAGTGCTAGGGGGGCCGGGACGGGGGGCGAAGAGACCCAGTACTTC	CSARGAGTGGEETQYF
TRBV20-1	.	many	TRBJ1-2	TGCAGTGCTAGAGTGGCAGCTAACTATGGCTACACCTTC	CSARVAANYGYTF
TRBV5-1	.	few	TRBJ2-2	TGCGCCAGCAGCTCAGGGGCCTCGGGCCCCGGGGAGCTGTTTTTT	CASSSGASGPGELFF
TRBV5-1	.	many	TRBJ1-3	TGCGCCAGCAGCTTGGAGCCGGTTGGAAACACCATATATTTT	CASSLEPVGNTIYF
TRBV29-1	TRBD1	many	TRBJ2-7	TGCAGCGGACAGACAGGGGGCTACGAGCAGTACTTC	CSGQTGGYEQYF
TRBV5-1	.	many	TRBJ2-5	TGCGCCAGCAGCTCCCGGGGCCGCGGTGAAGAGACCCAGTACTTC	CASSSRGRGEETQYF
TRBV7-9	TRBD2	few	TRBJ2-5	TGTGCCAGCAGCTTAGCTAGCGGGATCGAGACCCAGTACTTC	CASSLASGIETQYF
TRBV6-1	.	.	TRBJ1-1	TGTGCCAGCAGGGAAGGTTTCGGAATGAACACTGAAGCTTTCTTT	CASREGFGMNTEAFF
TRBV20-1	.	many	TRBJ1-1	TGCAGTGCTAAGTACATCTTGAACACTGAAGCTTTCTTT	CSAKYILNTEAFF
TRBV20-1	.	many	TRBJ2-5	TGCAGTGCTAGTGTCCAAGGCTTCCAAGAGACCCAGTACTTC	CSASVQGFQETQYF
TRBV6-1	.	few	TRBJ2-3	TGTGCCAGCAGGCCCCGAGTTAGCCTTAGCACAGATACGCAGTATTTT	CASRPRVSLSTDTQYF
TRBV20-1	.	.	TRBJ2-2	TGCAGTGCGAGGGGGGCCGGGACATCGAACACCGGGGAGCTGTTTTTT	CSARGAGTSNTGELFF
TRBV12-3/TRBV12-4	.	many	TRBJ2-5	TGTGCCTCCCGCCGAGAGACCCAGTACTTC	CASRRETQYF
TRBV5-1	.	many	TRBJ1-5	TGCGCCAGCAGCTTGGCTGGCGCATCTCTCGGTGAGCCCCAGCATTTT	CASSLAGASLGEPQHF
TRBV11-2	TRBD2	.	TRBJ2-7	TGTGCCAGCAGGCCTGGGAGGGCCCTCTCCTACGAGCAGTACTTC	CASRPGRALSYEQYF
TRBV11-2	.	many	TRBJ2-3	TGTGCCAGCAGGCTAACCGCAAGCACAGATACGCAGTATTTT	CASRLTASTDTQYF
TRBV30	.	many	TRBJ2-3	TGTGCCTGGAGTGTCAAGGGAACAGATACGCAGTATTTT	CAWSVKGTDTQYF
TRBV7-6	.	.	TRBJ2-1	TGTGCCAGCAGCTTAGGTGGTTCGGGGAATGAGCAGTTCTTC	CASSLGGSGNEQFF